This T cell receptor beta chain is drawn from a study of blood T cell repertoires in COVID-19. This clone was picked up a small number of times. The germline V and J ends were trimmed by 6 bases and 4 bases, with 12 bases remaining between them. CDR3 size: 14 residues. Germline assignment: CDR1 WNHNN and CDR2 SYGVQD (reference sequence). Sequencing used immunoSEQ multiplex PCR; TCRdb keeps in-frame clones, though not all of them. The profile covers hundreds of thousands of clones, with roughly four fifths appearing a single time and around 7.2% taken by the ten largest. The chain employs TRBV10-1 and TRBJ2-2; D may be TRBD1 (6 bases). The receptor was isolated from a woman aged 50 to 60 with acute or convalescent COVID-19. Material: peripheral blood. CDR3 bases: TGCGCCAGCAGCTCCGGGACATCCACCGGGGAGCTGTTTTTT. It specifies CASSSGTSTGELFF.